Listed below are T cell receptor beta chains from one sample, sequenced in a study of blood T cells in healthy people across ages. TCRdb re-called the 5' RACE reads through MiXCR, storing one row per CDR3 protein. This sample yields fewer than 950,000 distinct CDR3 sequences, of which around 36% are seen a single time; over 10% belongs to the top ten. The sequencing input was blood. Source of these receptors: a man aged 18-30 years in good health. The conserved cysteine and the conserved F or W are not part of the CDR3 here. D genes are given only for firm matches.

NA TRBV10-3 AISQPGGSYEQY
NA TRBV20-1 SARDFADAQETQY
NA TRBV7-9 ASSTAPVLQFSGANVLT
NA TRBV5-1 ASSLSWGDEQY
TRBD2 TRBV20-1 SARLGLATTGMF
NA TRBV29-1 SSRGGNYGYT
TRBD1 TRBV11-2 ASSVDRVRYGYT
NA TRBV4-1 ASSQDRDEQF
NA TRBV2 ATPQSPGANVLT
TRBD1 TRBV25-1 ASSRQGTVYGYT
TRBD2 TRBV20-1 SAPVEAGEEGNEQF
NA TRBV20-1 SAPDRGRYNEQF
NA TRBV12-3/TRBV12-4 ASSFPPNPTVDGDEQY
TRBD1 TRBV5-6 ASSLGTGAVHEQF
NA TRBV9 ASSVEPARAYEQY
NA TRBV6-6 ASSYEGRPTDTQY
NA TRBV20-1 SAIGTRDSPLH
NA TRBV14 ASSQEQGGGVDTQY
TRBD2 TRBV2 ASSMTSGAPTGELF
NA TRBV10-3 ATRTSDYSYEQF
NA TRBV7-2 ASSSANIHHEAF
NA TRBV30 AWRFGSAEAF
NA TRBV12-3/TRBV12-4 ASSQNKDQF
NA TRBV7-9 ASRLAGGTEAF
TRBD2 TRBV29-1 SVASAGGADTQY
TRBD1 TRBV5-1 ASSYRGQDYGYT
TRBD1 TRBV7-2 ASSLVRGREETQY
NA TRBV6-1 ASSGGPNSYEEY